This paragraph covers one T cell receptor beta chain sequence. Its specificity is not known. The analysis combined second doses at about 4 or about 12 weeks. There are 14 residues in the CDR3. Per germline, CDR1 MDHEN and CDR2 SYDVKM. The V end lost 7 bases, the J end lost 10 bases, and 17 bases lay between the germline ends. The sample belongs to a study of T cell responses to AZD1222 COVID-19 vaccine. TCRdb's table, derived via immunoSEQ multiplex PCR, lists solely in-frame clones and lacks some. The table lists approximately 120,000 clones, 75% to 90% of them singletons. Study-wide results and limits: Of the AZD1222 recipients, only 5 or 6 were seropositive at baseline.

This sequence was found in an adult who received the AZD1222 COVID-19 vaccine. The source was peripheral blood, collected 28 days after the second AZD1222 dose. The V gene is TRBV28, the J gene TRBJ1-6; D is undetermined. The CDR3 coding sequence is TGTGCCAGCACCAACCCACGGGAAAGCTCACCCCTCCACTTT. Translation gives CASTNPRESSPLHF.